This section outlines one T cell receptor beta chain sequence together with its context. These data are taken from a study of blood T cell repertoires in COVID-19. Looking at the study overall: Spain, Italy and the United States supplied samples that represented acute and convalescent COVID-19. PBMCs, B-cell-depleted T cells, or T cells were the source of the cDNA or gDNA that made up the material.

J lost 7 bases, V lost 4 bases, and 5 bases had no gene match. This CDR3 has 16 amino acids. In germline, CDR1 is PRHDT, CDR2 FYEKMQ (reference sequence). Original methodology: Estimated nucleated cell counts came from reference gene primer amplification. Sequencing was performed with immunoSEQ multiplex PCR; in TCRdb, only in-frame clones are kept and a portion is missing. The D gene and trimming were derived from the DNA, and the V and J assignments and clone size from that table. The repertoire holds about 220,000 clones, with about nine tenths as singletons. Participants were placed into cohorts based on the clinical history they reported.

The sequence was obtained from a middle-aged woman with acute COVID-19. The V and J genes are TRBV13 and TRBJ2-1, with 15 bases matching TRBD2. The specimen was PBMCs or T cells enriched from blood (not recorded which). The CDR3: CASSSLGLAGGNEQFF. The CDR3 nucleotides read TGTGCCAGCAGCTCCTTAGGACTAGCGGGGGGGAATGAGCAGTTCTTC.